Presented here are 26 T cell receptor beta chains from one specimen sequenced in a study of shared clonotypes between healthy human individuals (dated by TCRdb to the early 2020s). The library was prepared using the immunoSEQ multiplex PCR assay. The table comes from immuneACCESS by way of TCRdb, which keeps in-frame sequences with V and J called. Part of the clones is missing from these tables; in studies checked, under half for an unresolved V gene and the rest for unknown reasons. The sample table shows about 490,000 clones, and 65% to 80% are seen once. The ten largest clones capture approximately 12% of the sample. Sequencing input: PBMCs. The receptors here all came from a woman aged 40 to 50 in good health. Some clones in this sample may be carry-over from other donors' samples.

The rearrangement links TRBV2 to TRBJ2-3, with D possibly TRBD1 on 5 matching bases. Trimming took off 6 bases at V and 4 bases at J, with 17 bases between the two ends. Germline V gene sequence: CDR1 SNHLY, CDR2 FYNNEI. The CDR3 has 15 amino acids. The CDR3: CASSMGLLQSDTQYF. The CDR3 nucleotides read TGTGCCAGCAGCATGGGGCTACTTCAATCAGATACGCAGTATTTT.

The chain has TRBV4-1 and TRBJ1-2; tentative D call: TRBD1 (5 bases). CDR1 MGHRA and CDR2 YSYEKL come from the germline V gene. Trimming cost V 1 base and J 6 bases, with 12 bases left between them. The CDR3 is 14 residues long. The chain's CDR3 is CASSQGRGRDGYTF. CDR3 bases: TGCGCCAGCAGCCAAGGGAGAGGCAGGGATGGCTACACCTTC.

The chain's CDR3 is CASSSTALNEQYF. The CDR3 bases are TGTGCCAGCAGCTCCACAGCTCTCAACGAGCAGTACTTC. The chain joins TRBV11-2 to TRBJ2-7; D is unclear. Looked up from germline, CDR1 is SGHAT and CDR2 is FQNNGV. The CDR3 totals 13 residues. V lost 4 bases and J lost 5, with 12 bases in between.

J is TRBJ2-1 and V is TRBV28; 15 bases map to TRBD2. The germline V gene encodes CDR1 MDHEN and CDR2 SYDVKM. The CDR3 spans 16 residues. J gave up 7 bases and V 6 bases, and 7 bases lay outside the gene matches. The CDR3 region is CASRGLAGGRRNEQFF. The CDR3 DNA follows: TGTGCCAGCAGAGGACTAGCGGGAGGGAGGCGTAATGAGCAGTTCTTC.

In this sample, this clone turned up many times. J is TRBJ1-2 and V is TRBV4-1; TRBD1 aligns across 9 bases. This CDR3 is built from 15 residues. Looked up from germline, CDR1 is MGHRA and CDR2 is YSYEKL. The V and J ends lost 4 bases and 1 base, in that order; junction bases with no gene match: 4. The CDR3 DNA reads TGCGCCAGCAGCCTCCGGACAGGGGATAACTATGGCTACACCTTC. The encoded protein is CASSLRTGDNYGYTF.

V and J are TRBV10-3 and TRBJ2-5; tentative D call: TRBD2 (7 bases). CDR1 and CDR2 from the germline V gene are ENHRY and SYGVKD. V lost 2 bases and J lost 5, with 21 bases in between. This CDR3 is 17 amino acids long. DNA of the CDR3: TGTGCCATCAGTGAGAGAAGGGGGGGAGGGCCGCGGGAGACCCAGTACTTC. Translation: CAISERRGGGPRETQYF.

The DNA for the CDR3 is TGCAGTGCTAGCCTTCGGTACGAGCAGTACTTC. Its protein product is CSASLRYEQYF. The rearrangement uses TRBV20-1 and TRBJ2-7, with no clear D. This CDR3 spans 11 amino acids. With 3 bases removed from V and 4 bases from J, the gap between germline ends came to 7 bases. From germline, CDR1 is DFQATT and CDR2 SNEGSKA (reference sequence).

V and J are TRBV28 and TRBJ1-1, with TRBD1 identical over 7 bases. V dropped 4 bases and J dropped 9; count of bases not matched to a gene: 17. Germline V gene lookup returns CDR1 MDHEN and CDR2 SYDVKM. The CDR3 is 16 amino acids. CDR3 sequence: CASSSAMQEWDRKAFF. DNA of the CDR3: TGTGCCAGCAGTTCCGCGATGCAGGAGTGGGACAGAAAAGCTTTCTTT.

The V call is TRBV5-1, the J call TRBJ2-5; the match to TRBD2 covers 9 bases. CDR1 is SGHRS, CDR2 YFSETQ, per germline. With V trimmed by 6 bases and J by 0 bases, 3 bases remained unmatched. This CDR3 contains 14 residues. The CDR3 bases are TGCGCCAGCAACCGACTAGCGGACCAAGAGACCCAGTACTTC. This codes for CASNRLADQETQYF.

V usage is TRBV7-9 and J usage is TRBJ1-1; D ambiguous. The V end was cut by 1 base, the J end by 4 bases, with 7 bases between. The length of the CDR3 is 13 residues. Germline V gene lookup returns CDR1 SEHNR and CDR2 FQNEAQ (reference sequence). DNA for the CDR3: TGTGCCAGCAGCTTAGGGTCGCGCACTGAAGCTTTCTTT. Protein product: CASSLGSRTEAFF.

The chain has TRBV28 and TRBJ1-3; 11 positions match TRBD1. The CDR3 contains 15 residues. V dropped 4 bases and J dropped 3; count of bases not matched to a gene: 2. The germline V gene encodes CDR1 MDHEN and CDR2 SYDVKM. The CDR3 is CASSWTGGFGNTIYF. Here the CDR3 DNA reads TGTGCCAGCAGTTGGACAGGGGGCTTTGGAAACACCATATATTTT. Together with reference TRBV28 and TRBJ1-3, the CDR3 gives the full variable domain: DVKVTQSSRYLVKRTGEKVFLECVQDMDHENMFWYRQDPGLGLRLIYFSYDVKMKEKGDIPEGYSVSREKKERFSLILESASTNQTSMYLCASSWTGGFGNTIYFGEGSWLTVV.

The rearrangement uses TRBV6-4 and TRBJ1-2; 10 bases fit TRBD1. With 6 bases clipped from V and 7 bases from J, the junction kept 5 bases outside the gene matches. The CDR3 contains 13 residues. In germline, CDR1 is MRHNA, CDR2 SNTAGT. This CDR3 reads CASRNRTGGGYTF. For the CDR3, the DNA is TGTGCCAGCAGAAACCGGACAGGGGGTGGCTACACCTTC.

The CDR3 DNA sequence: TGCGCCAGCAGCCCTCTAGGGGGGACTGGGACCAGAAACACAGATACGCAGTATTTT. It codes for CASSPLGGTGTRNTDTQYF. V and J are TRBV4-1 and TRBJ2-3; D possibly uses TRBD1 or TRBD2 (6 bases each). This CDR3 is built from 19 residues. V gave up 4 bases and J gave up 2 bases, with 25 bases separating them. Germline CDR1 is MGHRA and CDR2 is YSYEKL.

The chain uses TRBV15 and TRBJ2-5; 13 nucleotides agree with TRBD2. The CDR3 spans 16 residues. Germline V gene data show CDR1 as LNHNV and CDR2 as YYDKDF (reference sequence). V lost 5 bases to trimming and J lost 4 bases; unmatched junction nucleotides: 7. Written as DNA, the CDR3 is TGTGCCACCAGCGGACCGGGACTAGCGGGATTAGAGACCCAGTACTTC. Translating it yields CATSGPGLAGLETQYF.

The J gene is TRBJ2-2, the V gene TRBV5-1; 7 bases align to TRBD1. This CDR3 spans 15 amino acids. Germline V CDR1 and CDR2: SGHRS, YFSETQ. The V and J ends lost 4 bases and 5 bases, in that order; junction bases with no gene match: 8. The CDR3 loop is CASSRTGETTGELFF. The CDR3 DNA follows: TGCGCCAGCAGCCGAACAGGGGAAACGACCGGGGAGCTGTTTTTT. The whole variable domain, remainder taken from reference TRBV5-1 and TRBJ2-2, is KAGVTQTPRYLIKTRGQQVTLSCSPISGHRSVSWYQQTPGQGLQFLFEYFSETQRNKGNFPGRFSGRQFSNSRSEMNVSTLELGDSALYLCASSRTGETTGELFFGEGSRLTVL.

V and J are TRBV2 and TRBJ2-4; D remains ambiguous. In germline, CDR1 is SNHLY, CDR2 FYNNEI. The CDR3 is 12 amino acids. V was clipped by 6 bases and J by 6 bases, with 9 bases between them. The CDR3 here is CASRYTINIQYF. The CDR3 DNA follows: TGTGCCAGCAGATATACGATAAACATTCAGTACTTC.

The chain uses TRBV30 and TRBJ2-7; D may be TRBD1 (5 bases). V lost 3 bases and J lost 2, with 17 bases in between. The CDR3 has 15 amino acids. Looked up from germline, CDR1 is GTSNPN and CDR2 is SVGIG (reference sequence). In nucleotides, the CDR3 is TGTGCCTGGAGCGCGATGGGCAGGGCCGCCTACGAGCAGTACTTC. It codes for CAWSAMGRAAYEQYF.

CDR3 amino acids: CASSMDRGVRGYTF. The CDR3 DNA sequence: TGTGCCAGCAGCATGGACAGGGGAGTCAGAGGCTACACCTTC. The chain has TRBV11-2 and TRBJ1-2; 9 bases fit TRBD1. Germline V gene sequence: CDR1 SGHAT, CDR2 FQNNGV. J gave up 8 bases and V 5 bases, and 9 bases lay outside the gene matches. This CDR3 contains 14 residues.

This rearrangement joins TRBV19 to TRBJ2-4, with 8 nucleotides matching TRBD1. Germline lookup yields CDR1 LNHDA and CDR2 SQIVND (reference sequence). V trimming: 4 bases; J trimming: 3 bases; junction bases outside the gene matches: 5. The CDR3 is 15 amino acids. CDR3 in DNA: TGTGCCAGTAGTACAACAGGGGGAGGCAAAAACATTCAGTACTTC. It yields the protein CASSTTGGGKNIQYF. The full variable domain, with the rest looked up from reference TRBV19 and TRBJ2-4, is DGGITQSPKYLFRKEGQNVTLSCEQNLNHDAMYWYRQDPGQGLRLIYYSQIVNDFQKGDIAEGYSVSREKKESFPLTVTSAQKNPTAFYLCASSTTGGGKNIQYFGAGTRLSVL.

The chain is built from TRBV6-6 and TRBJ2-1; D gene unclear. V lost 5 bases, J lost 0 bases, and 11 bases lay in between. Germline lookup yields CDR1 MNHNY and CDR2 SVGAGI (reference sequence). This CDR3 is built from 15 residues. This CDR3 reads CASSTRGSSYNEQFF. The CDR3 region has the DNA TGTGCCAGCAGTACTCGTGGTAGCTCCTACAATGAGCAGTTCTTC.

The CDR3 spells CASSFVKPGQSFSGANVLTF. Written as DNA, the CDR3 is TGTGCCAGCAGTTTTGTCAAACCGGGACAGTCATTCTCTGGGGCCAACGTCCTGACTTTC. This chain links TRBV28 with TRBJ2-6, with TRBD1 matching 7 bases. V lost 3 bases to trimming and J lost 0 bases; unmatched junction nucleotides: 14. The CDR3 extends over 20 amino acids. Looked up from germline, CDR1 is MDHEN and CDR2 is SYDVKM.

V gene TRBV15 combines with J gene TRBJ2-1; TRBD1 matches at 11 bases. This CDR3 spans 16 amino acids. Germline-derived CDR1 and CDR2 are LNHNV and YYDKDF (reference sequence). V shed 7 bases and J 5 bases; nucleotides not matched to a gene: 10. CDR3 sequence reads: CATTQPPGQGDNEQFF. The CDR3 DNA is TGTGCCACCACCCAGCCTCCGGGACAGGGGGACAATGAGCAGTTCTTC.

The rearrangement joins TRBV5-1 to TRBJ1-2; 9 bases are shared with TRBD1. The trim removed 4 bases at V and 6 bases at J, leaving 7 bases unmatched. CDR1 and CDR2 from the germline V gene are SGHRS and YFSETQ. The CDR3 length is 14 residues. The CDR3 DNA reads as TGCGCCAGCAGCAGATCCCGGGACAGGGATGGCTACACCTTC. Protein product: CASSRSRDRDGYTF.

The rearrangement uses TRBV25-1 and TRBJ2-1, with TRBD2 as a possible D gene (6 bases). The V end was cut by 5 bases, the J end by 0 bases, with 14 bases between. Germline V gene lookup returns CDR1 MGHDK and CDR2 SYGVNS. The CDR3 sequence is 16 residues long. The CDR3 DNA reads as TGTGCCAGCAGTAAAGGACGGGGGAGCTCCTACAATGAGCAGTTCTTC. Protein sequence: CASSKGRGSSYNEQFF. The variable domain in full, with the rest retrieved from reference TRBV25-1 and TRBJ2-1, is EADIYQTPRYLVIGTGKKITLECSQTMGHDKMYWYQQDPGMELHLIHYSYGVNSTEKGDLSSESTVSRIRTEHFPLTLESARPSHTSQYLCASSKGRGSSYNEQFFGPGTRLTVL.

On this clone: The sample contains more than one DNA sequence encoding this CDR3. The J gene is TRBJ1-1, the V gene TRBV20-1; D is undetermined. Deletions cut 3 bases from V and 8 bases from J, with 10 bases between. This CDR3 is built from 11 residues. CDR1 is DFQATT, CDR2 SNEGSKA, per germline (reference sequence). In DNA, the CDR3 is TGCAGTGCTAGGAACTTGGGAGAAGCTTTCTTT. Its protein is CSARNLGEAFF.

The chain employs TRBV10-2 and TRBJ2-3; TRBD2 aligns across 11 bases. J was trimmed by 0 bases and V by 6 bases; bases with no gene match: 2. The CDR3 contains 15 residues. Germline CDR1 and CDR2: WSHSY and SAAADI. CDR3 residues: CASRTSGISTDTQYF. CDR3 in DNA: TGCGCCAGCAGGACTAGCGGGATTAGCACAGATACGCAGTATTTT.